This entry lists 21 T cell receptor beta chains sequenced from one sample in a study of T cell changes during pregnancy in multiple sclerosis. Measured with immunoSEQ multiplex PCR; TCRdb has only the in-frame clones, and not every one. The sample consists of 43,000 or so clones, approximately 91% of them appearing once. Sequencing input: PBMCs (not recorded whether the cells were cultured). These receptors originate from a female donor with multiple sclerosis, enrolled in a pregnancy study.

Written as DNA, the CDR3 is TGTGCCAGCAGCTTAGCCTCTGGGGCCAACGTCCTGACTTTC. Translating it yields CASSLASGANVLTF. V usage is TRBV7-9 and J usage is TRBJ2-6; no clear D gene. Germline CDR1 is SEHNR and CDR2 is FQNEAQ (reference sequence). This CDR3 is 14 amino acids long. The germline V and J ends were trimmed by 0 bases and 0 bases, with 0 bases remaining between them. Combining the CDR3 with reference TRBV7-9 and TRBJ2-6 gives the whole variable domain DTGVSQNPRHKITKRGQNVTFRCDPISEHNRLYWYRQTLGQGPEFLTYFQNEAQLEKSRLLSDRFSAERPKGSFSTLEIQRTEQGDSAMYLCASSLASGANVLTFGAGSRLTVL.

The chain combines TRBV6-1 with TRBJ2-7; D remains unclear. The V and J ends lost 5 bases and 0 bases respectively, with 14 bases between them. Germline CDR1 reads MNHNS; CDR2 reads SASEGT. CDR3 length equals 15 residues. The CDR3 DNA reads TGTGCCAGCAGTCCGTCGGCCGTAAGCTCCTACGAGCAGTACTTC. Protein: CASSPSAVSSYEQYF.

J is TRBJ2-5 and V is TRBV7-3; 11 nucleotides align to TRBD2. This CDR3 spans 15 amino acids. Germline V gene data show CDR1 as SGHTA and CDR2 as FQGTGA. Unmatched junction bases numbered 0, after V lost 2 bases and J lost 1 base. Here the CDR3 reads CASSLGTSGQETQYF. The CDR3 nucleotides read TGTGCCAGCAGCTTAGGGACTAGCGGCCAAGAGACCCAGTACTTC.

This clone has only one observation. The gene calls are TRBV4-3 and TRBJ2-3; D gene ambiguous. Germline assignment: CDR1 LGHNA and CDR2 YSLEER. The CDR3 has 13 amino acids. Trimming left V 0 bases short and J 9 bases short, with 10 bases between. CDR3 loop: CASSQDGSATQYF. In DNA, the CDR3 is TGCGCCAGCAGCCAAGATGGGTCGGCAACGCAGTATTTT.

V usage is TRBV6-5 and J usage is TRBJ2-7; 12 positions agree with TRBD1. V shed 6 bases, J shed 4 bases, and the junction held 4 bases outside the gene matches. The germline V gene has CDR1 MNHEY and CDR2 SVGAGI. This CDR3 region has 14 residues. The CDR3 DNA reads TGTGCCAGCAGGGGGGACAGGGGGCAATACGAGCAGTACTTC. Translating gives CASRGDRGQYEQYF.

The rearrangement uses TRBV7-3 and TRBJ2-1; D possibly uses TRBD1 or TRBD2 (5 bases each). Trimming stripped 0 bases from V and 0 bases from J, with 15 bases between. The CDR3 is made up of 18 amino acids. The V gene's germline CDR1 is SGHTA and CDR2 FQGTGA. The CDR3 here is CASSLTVGGTSSYNEQFF. The DNA of the CDR3 is TGTGCCAGCAGCTTAACGGTGGGTGGGACGAGCTCCTACAATGAGCAGTTCTTC.

The chain joins TRBV6-1 to TRBJ2-3; D assignment may be TRBD1 or TRBD2 (7 bases each). Trimming removed 0 bases from V and 1 base from J, with 14 bases in between. This CDR3 has 17 residues. Germline V lookup: CDR1 MNHNS, CDR2 SASEGT. The CDR3 coding sequence is TGTGCCAGCAGTGAAGCGCCAGCAGGGGGGGGCACAGATACGCAGTATTTT. It yields the protein CASSEAPAGGGTDTQYF.

The chain joins TRBV30 to TRBJ2-7; the match to TRBD2 covers 8 bases. This CDR3 is built from 16 residues. The germline CDR1 and CDR2 sequences are GTSNPN and SVGIG (reference sequence). Trimming cost V 1 base and J 0 bases; bases outside gene matches: 8. The CDR3, as DNA: TGTGCCTGGAGTGACCCAGCGGGAGAGTACTCCTACGAGCAGTACTTC. It specifies CAWSDPAGEYSYEQYF.

The chain recombines TRBV11-2 with TRBJ2-7; 12 bases are a match to TRBD2. V trimming: 2 bases; J trimming: 4 bases; junction bases outside the gene matches: 9. This CDR3 contains 17 residues. In germline, CDR1 is SGHAT, CDR2 FQNNGV. CDR3 DNA sequence: TGTGCCAGCAGCTTACTGTCTAGCGGGAGGGCCGGATACGAGCAGTACTTC. Translation: CASSLLSSGRAGYEQYF.

V gene TRBV6-6 combines with J gene TRBJ1-4; a weak D match, TRBD1 (6 bases). Germline values: CDR1 MNHNY, CDR2 SVGAGI (reference sequence). V was pared by 2 bases and J by 8 bases, with 15 bases between. The length of the CDR3 is 15 residues. The CDR3 sequence is CASSYGVQGLEKLFF. The DNA for the CDR3 is TGTGCCAGCAGTTACGGCGTCCAGGGGTTGGAAAAACTGTTTTTT.

V is TRBV7-3 and J is TRBJ1-2; TRBD1 agrees at 9 bases. Looked up from germline, CDR1 is SGHTA and CDR2 is FQGTGA. The CDR3 covers 13 residues. V gave up 5 bases and J gave up 4 bases; unmatched junction bases: 2. CDR3 coding DNA: TGTGCCAGCAGCCGGGGACAGGGCTATGGCTACACCTTC. Translated, it gives CASSRGQGYGYTF. The entire variable domain, with the rest obtained from reference TRBV7-3 and TRBJ1-2, is as follows: GAGVSQTPSNKVTEKGKYVELRCDPISGHTALYWYRQSLGQGPEFLIYFQGTGAADDSGLPNDRFFAVRPEGSVSTLKIQRTERGDSAVYLCASSRGQGYGYTFGSGTRLTVV.

CDR3 residues: CASSSPGTSGGRETQYF. CDR3 DNA: TGTGCCAGCAGTTCCCCTGGGACTAGCGGGGGTCGAGAGACCCAGTACTTC. The J gene is TRBJ2-5, the V gene TRBV28; TRBD2 matches at 14 bases. The CDR3 runs 17 residues. V shed 4 bases and J 4 bases; nucleotides not matched to a gene: 8. Germline V lookup: CDR1 MDHEN, CDR2 SYDVKM. The whole variable domain, remainder taken from reference TRBV28 and TRBJ2-5, is DVKVTQSSRYLVKRTGEKVFLECVQDMDHENMFWYRQDPGLGLRLIYFSYDVKMKEKGDIPEGYSVSREKKERFSLILESASTNQTSMYLCASSSPGTSGGRETQYFGPGTRLLVL.

The chain combines TRBV15 with TRBJ1-2, with 8 positions matching TRBD1. CDR3 size: 13 residues. V trimming: 5 bases; J trimming: 7 bases; junction bases outside the gene matches: 6. Looked up from germline, CDR1 is LNHNV and CDR2 is YYDKDF (reference sequence). In DNA, the CDR3 is TGTGCCACCAGCGGAGGACAGGGATTTGGCTACACCTTC. It yields the protein CATSGGQGFGYTF.

V and J are TRBV28 and TRBJ2-7, with 7 nucleotides matching TRBD2. This CDR3 spans 15 amino acids. V shed 8 bases, J shed 3 bases, and the junction held 13 bases outside the gene matches. The germline gives CDR1 MDHEN, CDR2 SYDVKM. The DNA for the CDR3 is TGTGCCAGCGTTGAGAGCGGGACCAAAGGCTACGAGCAGTACTTC. Protein product: CASVESGTKGYEQYF. The entire variable domain, with the rest obtained from reference TRBV28 and TRBJ2-7, is as follows: DVKVTQSSRYLVKRTGEKVFLECVQDMDHENMFWYRQDPGLGLRLIYFSYDVKMKEKGDIPEGYSVSREKKERFSLILESASTNQTSMYLCASVESGTKGYEQYFGPGTRLTVT.

V is TRBV5-4 and J is TRBJ2-1; D unresolved. Germline V gene sequence: CDR1 SGHNT, CDR2 YYREEE (reference sequence). CDR3 size: 15 residues. Between the trimmed V and J ends, which lost 0 bases and 1 base, there was a span of 8 bases. The CDR3 region has the DNA TGTGCCAGCAGCTTGGATGACTTTTCCTACAATGAGCAGTTCTTC. It yields the protein CASSLDDFSYNEQFF.

The chain recombines TRBV18 with TRBJ2-6, with TRBD2 matching over 7 bases. V shed 2 bases and J 2 bases; nucleotides not matched to a gene: 0. The CDR3 covers 15 residues. Germline V gene lookup returns CDR1 KGHSH and CDR2 LQKENI. The CDR3 loop is CASSPAGAGANVLTF. The CDR3 coding sequence is TGTGCCAGCTCACCAGCGGGGGCTGGGGCCAACGTCCTGACTTTC.

The chain joins TRBV27 to TRBJ1-2; D is uncertain. The germline CDR1 and CDR2 sequences are MNHEY and SMNVEV (reference sequence). The CDR3 runs to 15 residues. Trimming removed 5 bases at V and 7 bases at J, with 20 bases between. This CDR3 is CASSTVRAGGGGYTF. The CDR3 DNA sequence: TGTGCCAGCAGTACGGTGCGGGCGGGCGGTGGTGGCTACACCTTC.

This clone appeared once. The rearrangement joins TRBV11-3 to TRBJ2-3; 7 bases are a match to TRBD2. Per germline, CDR1 SGHNT and CDR2 YENEEA. After removal of 6 bases from V and 2 bases from J, the junction contained 8 bases not matched to a gene. The CDR3 runs 15 residues. CDR3 DNA: TGTGCCAGCAGTAAAGGGCGGGAGACCACAGATACGCAGTATTTT. It encodes CASSKGRETTDTQYF.

The chain links TRBV5-1 to TRBJ1-5; D may be TRBD1 (5 bases). CDR3 length: 15 residues. Deletions cut 5 bases from V and 0 bases from J, with 12 bases between. CDR1 and CDR2 (germline): SGHRS, YFSETQ. CDR3: CASSPGGDSNQPQHF. CDR3 DNA sequence: TGCGCCAGCAGTCCCGGGGGTGATAGCAATCAGCCCCAGCATTTT.

V and J are TRBV19 and TRBJ1-2, with 12 positions matching TRBD1. The germline V gene has CDR1 LNHDA and CDR2 SQIVND (reference sequence). This CDR3 is 16 amino acids long. V was pared by 6 bases and J by 6 bases, with 11 bases of the junction left unmatched. The CDR3 region is CASSNPGQGATNGYTF. CDR3 in DNA: TGTGCCAGTAGCAACCCGGGACAGGGGGCTACGAATGGCTACACCTTC.

The chain employs TRBV7-9 and TRBJ2-3, with 7 bases that match TRBD2. Germline CDR1 is SEHNR and CDR2 is FQNEAQ (reference sequence). Trimming cost V 5 bases and J 6 bases; bases outside gene matches: 11. The CDR3 consists of 15 residues. The CDR3 loop is CASSPGEGPWDTQYF. CDR3 coding DNA: TGTGCCAGCAGCCCCGGGGAGGGCCCTTGGGATACGCAGTATTTT. The full variable domain, its missing parts supplied by reference TRBV7-9 and TRBJ2-3, is DTGVSQNPRHKITKRGQNVTFRCDPISEHNRLYWYRQTLGQGPEFLTYFQNEAQLEKSRLLSDRFSAERPKGSFSTLEIQRTEQGDSAMYLCASSPGEGPWDTQYFGPGTRLTVL.